Listed here are 12 T cell receptor beta chains from one sample, sequenced in a study of T-cell reconstitution after alpha-beta-depleted transplantation in children. Unique molecular identifiers featured in how the TCRbeta library was prepared. Each CDR3 protein is one row after TCRdb ran MiXCR on the PCR reads. In the table there are approximately 500,000 distinct CDR3 sequences, roughly a quarter of which are singletons. The input for sequencing was PBMCs, taken before TCRalphabeta/CD19-depleted stem cell transplant. The source of these receptors is a boy less than two years old with Wiskott-Aldrich syndrome, due to receive a stem cell transplant.

This clonotype has a handful of counts. The chain links TRBV7-2 to TRBJ2-1, with 10 bases matching TRBD2. The CDR3 runs to 15 residues. CDR1 is SGHTA, CDR2 FQGNSA, per germline. Trimming took 1 base from V and 6 from J; bases not matched to a gene: 3. The CDR3 loop reads CASSLETSGANEQFF. DNA of the CDR3: TGTGCCAGCAGCTTAGAAACTAGCGGGGCCAATGAGCAGTTCTTC.

CDR3 nucleotides: TGTGCCAGCTCACCAGGGCCAAATCGACCAAAAGAGACCCAGTACTTC. This sequence encodes CASSPGPNRPKETQYF. The chain employs TRBV18 and TRBJ2-5; D is ambiguous. The CDR3 runs to 16 residues. Germline V gene lookup returns CDR1 KGHSH and CDR2 LQKENI. V gave up 2 bases and J gave up 3 bases, with 16 bases separating them.

V gene TRBV7-2 combines with J gene TRBJ2-1, with 8 bases fitting TRBD2. V was clipped by 1 base and J by 8 bases; unmatched bases: 7. Germline V gene sequence: CDR1 SGHTA, CDR2 FQGNSA. This CDR3 spans 15 amino acids. The CDR3: CASSLGAGVSDEQFF. CDR3 bases: TGTGCCAGCAGCTTAGGAGCGGGAGTTTCGGATGAGCAGTTCTTC.

There are a few counts of this clonotype. The rearrangement uses TRBV6-5 and TRBJ2-7; D may be TRBD1 (6 bases). Germline CDR1 MNHEY, CDR2 SVGAGI. This CDR3 is built from 12 residues. Deletions cut 5 bases from V and 6 bases from J, with 11 bases between. The CDR3 loop reads CASSTTGSEQYF. CDR3 nucleotides: TGTGCCAGCAGTACTACAGGGAGCGAGCAGTACTTC.

In its sample, this clonotype was seen once. The rearrangement joins TRBV27 to TRBJ1-2; the D gene is possibly TRBD1 (5 bases). The V end lost 0 bases, the J end lost 5 bases, and 7 bases lay between the germline ends. The CDR3 totals 13 residues. CDR1 MNHEY and CDR2 SMNVEV come from the germline V gene (reference sequence). The CDR3 here is CASSLSGEYGYTF. As DNA, the CDR3 is TGTGCCAGCAGTTTATCAGGGGAGTATGGCTACACCTTC.

The rearrangement joins TRBV5-1 to TRBJ1-2; 9 bases are shared with TRBD1. This CDR3 is 15 amino acids long. The V gene end was trimmed by 4 bases and the J gene end by 4 bases; junction bases not matched to a gene: 8. Germline-derived CDR1 and CDR2 are SGHRS and YFSETQ. CDR3 protein: CASSPLTGGTYGYTF. The DNA for the CDR3 is TGCGCCAGCAGCCCCTTGACAGGGGGTACCTATGGCTACACCTTC.

This clonotype appeared a few times. V is TRBV5-1 and J is TRBJ2-7, with 7 bases that match TRBD2. The CDR3 spans 16 residues. Germline CDR1 SGHRS, CDR2 YFSETQ. The J segment lost 5 bases and the V segment lost 0 bases, leaving 11 bases of the junction unmatched. CDR3 residues: CASSLALRESKNEQYF. The CDR3 DNA follows: TGCGCCAGCAGCTTGGCCCTGCGGGAGAGTAAGAACGAGCAGTACTTC.

V is TRBV18 and J is TRBJ1-1; the D is unclear. The CDR3 sequence is 14 residues long. V lost 6 bases and J lost 3, with 14 bases in between. CDR1 and CDR2 from the germline V gene are KGHSH and LQKENI. This CDR3 reads CASSVLTKYTEAFF. The CDR3 DNA reads TGTGCCAGCTCGGTGCTAACAAAGTACACTGAAGCTTTCTTT.

This clonotype was counted a few times. The V call is TRBV6-5, the J call TRBJ1-6, with 9 bases identical to TRBD1. The trim removed 4 bases at V and 8 bases at J, leaving 3 bases unmatched. The CDR3 has 14 amino acids. CDR1 is MNHEY and CDR2 is SVGAGI in the germline V gene. The CDR3 spells CASSLDRGYSPLHF. As DNA, the CDR3 is TGTGCCAGCAGTTTGGACAGGGGATATTCACCCCTCCACTTT.

This clonotype has just a few counts. The V call is TRBV11-1, the J call TRBJ2-1; 10 nucleotides line up with TRBD2. V gave up 1 base and J gave up 7 bases; unmatched junction bases: 7. Per the germline V gene, CDR1 is SGHAT and CDR2 is FQDESV (reference sequence). There are 16 residues in the CDR3. The CDR3 nucleotides read TGTGCCAGCAGCTTAGGGGCTAGCGGGAGTCTTAATGAGCAGTTCTTC. Amino acid sequence: CASSLGASGSLNEQFF.

The V and J genes are TRBV29-1 and TRBJ2-2; D unresolved. V shed 6 bases and J shed 0 bases, with 2 bases lying between them. There are 11 residues in the CDR3. Germline values: CDR1 SQVTM, CDR2 ANQGSEA. CDR3 sequence: CSVTNTGELFF. Here the CDR3 DNA reads TGCAGCGTCACGAACACCGGGGAGCTGTTTTTT.

This clonotype has more than one count but fewer than ten. V is TRBV6-1 and J is TRBJ1-5; D ambiguous. The CDR3 spans 14 residues. From germline, CDR1 is MNHNS and CDR2 SASEGT. Trimming pared 8 bases from V and 2 bases from J, leaving 13 bases between. CDR3 protein: CASQHRGGNQPQHF. The CDR3 bases are TGTGCCAGCCAACATCGGGGAGGCAATCAGCCCCAGCATTTT.